The 9 T cell receptor beta chains given below trace back to one sample, sequenced in a study of blood T cell repertoires in COVID-19. The protocol was immunoSEQ multiplex PCR, while the TCRdb copy is restricted to in-frame clones and leaves out a portion. The sample shows about 170,000 clones, 87% of them seen only once. The sample taken for sequencing was peripheral blood. The receptors were gathered from a man aged 18 to 35 with active or convalescent COVID-19.

This chain uses TRBV9 with TRBJ1-1; D is undetermined. The V end lost 2 bases, the J end lost 3 bases, and 8 bases lay between the germline ends. The CDR3 is 13 amino acids. From germline, CDR1 is SGDLS and CDR2 YYNGEE. The CDR3 sequence is CASSVEVDTEAFF. The CDR3 DNA reads as TGTGCCAGCAGCGTGGAGGTGGACACTGAAGCTTTCTTT.

The chain is built from TRBV7-6 and TRBJ1-2; 7 positions match TRBD1. After removal of 1 base from V and 4 bases from J, the junction contained 12 bases not matched to a gene. The length of the CDR3 is 17 residues. Germline V gives CDR1 SGHVS, CDR2 FNYEAQ. The CDR3 DNA follows: TGTGCCAGCAGCTTAGTGGATACAGGGGTAATCGGCTATGGCTACACCTTC. Its translation: CASSLVDTGVIGYGYTF.

V usage is TRBV7-6 and J usage is TRBJ2-7; 11 bases are a match to TRBD2. The CDR3 has 22 amino acids. CDR1 is SGHVS and CDR2 is FNYEAQ in the germline V gene. After removal of 2 bases from V and 4 bases from J, the junction contained 25 bases not matched to a gene. Here the CDR3 DNA reads TGTGCCAGCAGCTTATTTGCTGGGTTACCGGGACTAGCGGCATTTCCCACTTACGAGCAGTACTTC. Protein: CASSLFAGLPGLAAFPTYEQYF.

J is TRBJ1-2 and V is TRBV19; 11 positions match TRBD1. CDR1 and CDR2 (germline): LNHDA, SQIVND (reference sequence). The V segment lost 4 bases and the J segment 4 bases; nucleotides outside the gene matches: 8. CDR3 size: 16 residues. The CDR3 region is CASSRSGTGGFYGYTF. The CDR3 nucleotides read TGTGCCAGTAGTAGATCCGGGACAGGGGGATTCTATGGCTACACCTTC.

The chain employs TRBV24-1 and TRBJ1-1; TRBD1 matches 7 bases. The germline V gene encodes CDR1 KGHDR and CDR2 SFDVKD. The CDR3 spans 13 residues. V shed 9 bases, J shed 1 base, and the junction held 4 bases outside the gene matches. Written as DNA, the CDR3 is TGTGCCACCGCGGGACAGTCGAACACTGAAGCTTTCTTT. This codes for CATAGQSNTEAFF.

V and J are TRBV5-1 and TRBJ2-7; perhaps TRBD2 as D (7 bases). Germline values: CDR1 SGHRS, CDR2 YFSETQ. This CDR3 spans 15 amino acids. The V and J ends lost 4 bases and 6 bases respectively, with 20 bases between them. CDR3 DNA: TGCGCCAGCAGCCCCCCGGGGGGCCCCTGTGGCGAGCAGTACGTC. Its translation: CASSPPGGPCGEQYV.

The chain has TRBV24-1 and TRBJ2-1; 10 bases fit TRBD1. This CDR3 comprises 15 residues. From germline, CDR1 is KGHDR and CDR2 SFDVKD. J lost 7 bases, V lost 0 bases, and 2 bases had no gene match. In DNA, the CDR3 is TGTGCCACCAGTGATTTGTGGACAGGGGGAAATGAGCAGTTCTTC. Translated, it gives CATSDLWTGGNEQFF.

The V call is TRBV3-1 (or the pseudogene TRBV3-2), the J call TRBJ1-6, with D perhaps matching TRBD1 (5 bases). Trimming removed 8 bases at V and 9 bases at J, with 26 bases between. Germline-derived CDR1 and CDR2 are LGHDT and YNNKEL (reference sequence). The CDR3 has 17 amino acids. The CDR3 loop is CASSHGDRLLAGSPLHF. CDR3 nucleotides: TGTGCCAGCTCACACGGCGACAGACTCCTCGCTGGTTCACCCCTCCACTTT.

The chain has TRBV5-1 and TRBJ1-1; perhaps TRBD1 as D (6 bases). Per germline, CDR1 SGHRS and CDR2 YFSETQ. V lost 0 bases and J 8 bases, leaving 11 bases between the germline ends. The CDR3 runs to 13 residues. The CDR3 region has the DNA TGCGCCAGCAGCTTGGATCCAGGGGCCGAAGCTTTCTTT. Translated: CASSLDPGAEAFF.